This T cell receptor (beta chain) comes out of a study of blood T cell repertoires in COVID-19. The germline gives CDR1 LNHDA, CDR2 SQIVND (reference sequence). The CDR3 totals 13 residues. V lost 3 bases, J lost 4 bases, and 9 bases lay in between. The assay was immunoSEQ multiplex PCR, and TCRdb's table has in-frame clones only and misses some. The sample lists 200,000 to 250,000 clones; about 88% were seen once. V and J are TRBV19 and TRBJ1-1; no definite D call. The receptor was derived from a woman in her fifties or sixties with acute or convalescent COVID-19. Sequenced input: peripheral blood. CDR3 coding DNA: TGTGCCAGTAGTATTGGGAGTTCCACTGAAGCTTTCTTT. It yields the protein CASSIGSSTEAFF.